This T cell receptor beta chain was observed in a study of OX40 agonist ivuxolimab in advanced cancers. Clones were read by immunoSEQ multiplex PCR, and TCRdb kept only the in-frame ones, dropping some. Here the sample spans 63,000 or so clones, around 80% being singletons. In germline, CDR1 is KGHSH, CDR2 LQKENI. The V segment lost 8 bases and the J segment 6 bases; nucleotides outside the gene matches: 10. The CDR3 consists of 14 residues. The sequencing here drew on CD4+ or CD8+ T cells sorted from blood, taken in a trial of the OX40 agonist ivuxolimab. The receptor's source is an adult with an advanced solid tumor such as melanoma, head and neck, liver or kidney cancer. V and J are TRBV18 and TRBJ1-2; 9 bases align to TRBD1. The CDR3 region has the DNA TGTGCCAGCGAACGAACAGGGGGCGCAGATGGCTACACCTTC. Its protein is CASERTGGADGYTF.